Detailed here is one T cell receptor beta chain. Its antigen remains unknown. Every donor provided one heparinised blood draw, which averaged roughly 120 mL. V lost 2 bases and J lost 8; bases outside the gene matches: 6. The V gene's germline CDR1 is SGHTA and CDR2 FQGNSA. The CDR3 contains 15 residues. The sample comes from a study of beta chain features in type 1 diabetes. Isolated RNA was reverse transcribed in full, so expressed TCRB transcripts were sequenced. Sequencing used immunoSEQ multiplex PCR; TCRdb keeps in-frame clones, though not all of them. The profile shows 110,000 to 150,000 clones, roughly a tenth of them singletons. Findings and limits, study-wide: Type 1 diabetes patients had moderately but significantly shorter TCRB CDR3s in all four CD4+ subsets.

The rearrangement joins TRBV7-2 to TRBJ2-3, with 11 positions matching TRBD2. The clonotype comes from a young man in good health. Sequenced input: central memory CD4+ T cells from blood. Here the CDR3 DNA reads TGTGCCAGCAGCTTATCTAGCGGGGGGCGGGGTACGCAGTATTTT. It yields the protein CASSLSSGGRGTQYF.